This T cell receptor (beta chain) was captured by sequencing in a study of OX40 agonist ivuxolimab in advanced cancers. Study-wide context: The mean age was roughly 60 years, ranging from about 20 to 85, with less than 90% of participants male.

V lost 2 bases, J lost 9 bases, and 8 bases stayed unmatched. Germline V gives CDR1 SGHRS, CDR2 YFSETQ. This CDR3 is 15 amino acids long. TCRdb's copy holds only in-frame clones and misses some; the assay was immunoSEQ multiplex PCR. The sample lists some 62,000 clones; almost 85% were seen once. Sequenced material: CD4+ or CD8+ T cells sorted from blood, taken in a trial of the OX40 agonist ivuxolimab. J is TRBJ2-1 and V is TRBV5-1; 10 nucleotides line up with TRBD2. The receptor comes from an adult with an advanced solid tumor such as melanoma, head and neck, liver or kidney cancer. In DNA, the CDR3 is TGCGCCAGCAGCTTCGGGACTAGCGCCGTCGGTGAGCAGTTCTTC. Protein: CASSFGTSAVGEQFF. Complete variable domain (other parts from reference TRBV5-1 and TRBJ2-1): KAGVTQTPRYLIKTRGQQVTLSCSPISGHRSVSWYQQTPGQGLQFLFEYFSETQRNKGNFPGRFSGRQFSNSRSEMNVSTLELGDSALYLCASSFGTSAVGEQFFGPGTRLTVL.